This T cell receptor (beta chain) was captured in a study of blood T cells in healthy people across ages. Study-wide points: Lack of knowledge of donor CMV status possibly confounded expanded clonotype changes. With unsorted PBMCs, a conclusive comparison of naive versus antigen-experienced cells was not possible.

A note on this clonotype: As yet, its antigen is unknown.

Isolating PBMCs gave at least 6 million of these cells per sample. The V segment lost 5 bases and the J segment 8 bases; nucleotides outside the gene matches: 11. The CDR3 loop spans 15 amino acids. Primers used in a second PCR of roughly 6 to 12 cycles were a sample-barcoded 5' primer and a J-beta primer mix. TCRdb ran MiXCR on the 5' RACE reads and lists one entry per CDR3 protein. The sample shows about 2 million distinct CDR3 sequences, roughly 49% of them seen only once. V gene TRBV12-3 or TRBV12-4 combines with J gene TRBJ2-1, with TRBD2 matching over 8 bases. This sequence originates from a woman between 40 and 55 years old in good health. The sequenced material came from blood. CDR3 residues: CASSASGGGADEQFF. The CDR3 DNA reads TGTGCCAGCAGTGCCTCCGGGGGGGGCGCCGATGAGCAGTTCTTC.